A selection of T cell receptor beta chains follows, all from one sample in a study of blood T cell repertoires in COVID-19. Some clones are missing from TCRdb's copy, which holds only in-frame ones; the method was immunoSEQ multiplex PCR. The repertoire holds 250,000 to 350,000 clones, with 80% to 85% as singletons. Sequencing input: peripheral blood. These receptors all come from a person between 65 and 79 years old with COVID-19, enrolled during active disease. CDR3s include the opening cysteine and the closing phenylalanine or tryptophan. D genes are given only for firm matches. Expanded clones are given a class, and other clones once, few, many or no size at all.

TRBJ1-4,TRBD1,.,TRBV20-1,CSAYRGEKLFF,TGCAGTGCTTACAGGGGCGAAAAACTGTTTTTT
TRBJ1-3,.,.,TRBV7-2,CASSRGLRGITGNTIYF,TGTGCCAGCAGCCGTGGACTCCGGGGGATCACTGGAAACACCATATATTTT
TRBJ1-2,.,.,TRBV4-3,CASSQDRQGINYGYTF,TGCGCCAGCAGCCAAGATCGGCAGGGCATTAACTATGGCTACACCTTC
TRBJ2-2,TRBD2,.,TRBV27,CASSRGLAGVWDTGELFF,TGTGCCAGCAGCAGGGGACTAGCGGGAGTCTGGGACACCGGGGAGCTGTTTTTT
TRBJ1-5,TRBD1,.,TRBV28,CASSSDRGLDQPQHF,TGTGCCAGCAGTTCGGACAGGGGGCTGGATCAGCCCCAGCATTTT
TRBJ2-7,.,.,TRBV30,CAWSVGGAYEQYF,TGTGCCTGGAGTGTGGGAGGAGCTTACGAGCAGTACTTC
TRBJ1-3,.,.,TRBV12-5,CASGSSGSGNTIYF,TGTGCTAGTGGTTCCTCAGGGTCCGGAAACACCATATATTTT
TRBJ1-2,TRBD1,.,TRBV27,CASSSRGHMSYGYTF,TGTGCCAGCAGTTCGAGGGGGCACATGTCCTATGGCTACACCTTC
TRBJ2-7,TRBD2,once,TRBV14,CASSQGRGVSEQYF,TGTGCCAGCAGCCAAGGCCGGGGGGTATCCGAGCAGTACTTC
TRBJ1-5,.,few,TRBV4-3,CASSWRQALNQPQHF,TGCGCCAGCAGCTGGAGACAGGCCCTGAATCAGCCCCAGCATTTT
TRBJ2-3,.,.,TRBV5-1,CASSPVQQGGADTQYF,TGCGCCAGCAGCCCGGTCCAGCAAGGGGGTGCGGATACGCAGTATTTT
TRBJ2-3,.,.,TRBV6-5,CASRHSDTQYF,TGTGCCAGCAGGCACTCAGATACGCAGTATTTT
TRBJ2-2,TRBD1,.,TRBV30,CAWNVQGAGELFF,TGTGCCTGGAATGTACAGGGGGCCGGGGAGCTGTTTTTT
TRBJ2-2,TRBD2,.,TRBV4-1,CASSQVETSGRSIPSGELFF,TGCGCCAGCAGCCAAGTTGAGACTAGCGGGAGGAGTATACCCTCCGGGGAGCTGTTTTTT
TRBJ1-1,TRBD1,once,TRBV18,CASSPRQGADQTEAFF,TGTGCCAGCTCACCCAGACAGGGAGCCGATCAAACTGAAGCTTTCTTT